This T cell receptor beta chain was captured by sequencing in a study of T cell responses to AZD1222 COVID-19 vaccine. A word on this clone: No antigen is known for it.

Sequenced by immunoSEQ multiplex PCR; TCRdb stores in-frame clones only, minus some. The sample records 160,000 or so clones, 90% to 95% being singletons. Regarding the study as a whole: Donor demographics were predominantly white British with a female majority; clonal diversity may be underestimated. No day 14 peak samples; only post-peak repertoires were characterized. Only six individuals given AZD1222 were seropositive at baseline. The breadth and depth of Spike-specific TCRs increased once two AZD1222 doses had been given.

The sequence derives from an adult who received the AZD1222 COVID-19 vaccine. Source: peripheral blood, taken 28 days after the second AZD1222 dose.

The DNA for the CDR3 is TGTGCCAGCAGTGACCAGGGAAACGAAAAACTGTTTTTT. It is translated as CASSDQGNEKLFF. The rearrangement joins TRBV6-1 to TRBJ1-4; a weak D match, TRBD1 (5 bases). Trimming cost V 3 bases and J 8 bases, with 10 bases left between them. This CDR3 spans 13 amino acids. Germline CDR1 reads MNHNS; CDR2 reads SASEGT.